The clone carrying this T cell receptor (beta chain) was seen just once. This sample was included in a study of cytomegalovirus exposure and HLA in healthy donors. Germline trimming cut 4 bases from V and 3 bases from J; bases unmatched to any gene: 3. From germline, CDR1 is SGHNT and CDR2 YENEEA. CDR3 length equals 16 residues. PCR used 60 Vbeta primers and 13 Jbeta primers. TCRdb's copy holds only in-frame clones and misses some; the assay was immunoSEQ multiplex PCR. Of approximately 100,000 clones listed, 60% to 75% are singletons. The TCR originated in a woman aged 40 to 50 in good health and CMV-seronegative. The genes are TRBV11-3 and TRBJ2-3; 14 bases match TRBD2. Sequenced input: PBMCs. CDR3 protein: CASSWGLAGATDTQYF. The CDR3 DNA reads as TGTGCCAGCAGCTGGGGACTAGCGGGAGCGACAGATACGCAGTATTTT.